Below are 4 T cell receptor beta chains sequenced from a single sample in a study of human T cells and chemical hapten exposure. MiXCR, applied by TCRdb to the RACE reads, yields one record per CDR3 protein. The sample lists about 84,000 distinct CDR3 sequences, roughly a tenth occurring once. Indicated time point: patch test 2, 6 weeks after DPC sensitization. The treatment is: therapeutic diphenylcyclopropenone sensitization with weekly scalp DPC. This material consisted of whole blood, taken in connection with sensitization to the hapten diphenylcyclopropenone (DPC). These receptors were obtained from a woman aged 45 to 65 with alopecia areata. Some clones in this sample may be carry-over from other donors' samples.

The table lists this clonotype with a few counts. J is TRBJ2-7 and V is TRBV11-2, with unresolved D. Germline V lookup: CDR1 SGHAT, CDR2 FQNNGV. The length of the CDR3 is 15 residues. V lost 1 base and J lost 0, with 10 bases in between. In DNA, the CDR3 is TGTGCCAGCAGCTTAGGGCTCCTAAGCTCCTACGAGCAGTACTTC. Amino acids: CASSLGLLSSYEQYF.

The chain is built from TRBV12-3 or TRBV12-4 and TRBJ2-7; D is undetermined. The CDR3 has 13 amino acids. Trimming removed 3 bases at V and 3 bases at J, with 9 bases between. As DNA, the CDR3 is TGTGCCAGCAGTTTGGGGTTTAGCTACGAGCAGTACTTC. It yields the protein CASSLGFSYEQYF.

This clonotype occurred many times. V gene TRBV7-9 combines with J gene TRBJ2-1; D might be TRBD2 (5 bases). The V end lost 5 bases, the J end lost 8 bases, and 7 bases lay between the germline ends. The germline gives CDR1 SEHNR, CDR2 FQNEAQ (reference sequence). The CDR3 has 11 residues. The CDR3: CASSKRYEQFF. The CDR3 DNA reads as TGTGCCAGCAGCAAGCGGTATGAGCAGTTCTTC. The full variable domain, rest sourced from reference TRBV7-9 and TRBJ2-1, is DTGVSQNPRHKITKRGQNVTFRCDPISEHNRLYWYRQTLGQGPEFLTYFQNEAQLEKSRLLSDRFSAERPKGSFSTLEIQRTEQGDSAMYLCASSKRYEQFFGPGTRLTVL.

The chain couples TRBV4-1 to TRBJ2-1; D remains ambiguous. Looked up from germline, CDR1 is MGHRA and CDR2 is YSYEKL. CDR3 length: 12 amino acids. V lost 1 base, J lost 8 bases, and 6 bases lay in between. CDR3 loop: CASSQVKDEQFF. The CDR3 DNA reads TGCGCCAGCAGCCAAGTCAAGGATGAGCAGTTCTTC.